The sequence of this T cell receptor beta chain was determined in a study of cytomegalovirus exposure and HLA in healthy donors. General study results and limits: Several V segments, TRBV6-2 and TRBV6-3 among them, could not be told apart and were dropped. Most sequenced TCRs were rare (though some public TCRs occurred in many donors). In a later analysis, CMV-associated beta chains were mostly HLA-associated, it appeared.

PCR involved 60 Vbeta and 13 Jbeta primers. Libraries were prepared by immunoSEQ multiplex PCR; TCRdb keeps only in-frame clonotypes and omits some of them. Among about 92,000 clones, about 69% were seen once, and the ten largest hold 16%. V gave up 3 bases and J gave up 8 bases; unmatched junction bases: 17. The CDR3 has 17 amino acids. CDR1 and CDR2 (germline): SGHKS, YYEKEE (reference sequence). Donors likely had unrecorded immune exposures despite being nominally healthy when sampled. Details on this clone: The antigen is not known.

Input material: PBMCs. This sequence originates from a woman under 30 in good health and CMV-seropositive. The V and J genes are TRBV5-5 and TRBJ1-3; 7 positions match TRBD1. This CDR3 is CASSSTTGTEEGYTIYF. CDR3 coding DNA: TGTGCCAGCAGCTCGACAACCGGGACAGAAGAGGGGTACACCATATATTTT. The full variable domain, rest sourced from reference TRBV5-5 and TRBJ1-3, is DAGVTQSPTHLIKTRGQQVTLRCSPISGHKSVSWYQQVLGQGPQFIFQYYEKEERGRGNFPDRFSARQFPNYSSELNVNALLLGDSALYLCASSSTTGTEEGYTIYFGEGSWLTVV.